This T cell receptor (beta chain) was retrieved from a study of neoadjuvant anti-PD-1 for oral cavity cancer. Sample time point: after neoadjuvant nivolumab, at surgical resection. Only in-frame clones appear in the TCRdb table, and some are missing; sequencing was by immunoSEQ multiplex PCR. The table shows 6,000 to 9,000 clones, with over 50% occurring only once. The input for sequencing was PBMCs, taken after nivolumab (anti-PD-1) treatment. This TCR came from a person between 35 and 79 years old with oral cavity squamous cell carcinoma.

Written as DNA, the CDR3 is TGTGCCAGCAGCTTGGAACTGGGCAGGGATCCCCTCCACTTT. The encoded protein is CASSLELGRDPLHF. This rearrangement joins TRBV5-5 to TRBJ1-6; D possibly corresponds to TRBD1 (5 bases). The V end lost 0 bases, the J end lost 13 bases, and 14 bases lay between the germline ends. From germline, CDR1 is SGHKS and CDR2 YYEKEE (reference sequence). This CDR3 has 14 amino acids.